These T cell receptor beta chains were read from a single sample in a study of identical twins. TCRdb called the 5' RACE reads again in MiXCR, with one record for every CDR3 protein. The sample contains 400,000 to 500,000 distinct CDR3 sequences, 15% to 20% of which appear only once. Input material: naive T cells sorted from blood. The receptors were gathered from a man aged 50-60 years in good health. Each CDR3 is given with its conserved first and last residue. The D gene is left open where the match is weak. The size field is filled for only some rows; it gives once, few, many or a size class.

D gene,J gene,clone size,V gene,CDR3 DNA,CDR3 protein
.,TRBJ2-3,.,TRBV5-1,TGCGCCAGCAGCAGCCGACAGCCCGAGATAGATACGCAGTATTTT,CASSSRQPEIDTQYF
.,TRBJ2-7,.,TRBV21-1,TGTGCCAGCAGCGACAGGGGCGGGGAACACCCCTACGAGCAGTACTTC,CASSDRGGEHPYEQYF
TRBD1,TRBJ2-2,.,TRBV3-1,TGTGCCAGCAGCCAGACAGGGATGGCCGGGGAGCTGTTTTTT,CASSQTGMAGELFF
.,TRBJ2-1,few,TRBV7-2,TGTGCCAGCACCCTCGAGACTAGCAATGAGCAGTTCTTC,CASTLETSNEQFF
.,TRBJ2-6,.,TRBV20-1,TGCAGTGCTAGATCCGTCTCTGGGGCCAACGTCCTGACTTTC,CSARSVSGANVLTF
.,TRBJ2-1,many,TRBV6-2/TRBV6-3,TGTGCCAGGATCTCCAGAGGTTGGCAGGGCCCAGCCCTTGAGCAGTTCTTC,CARISRGWQGPALEQFF
.,TRBJ2-4,.,TRBV5-1,TGCGCCAGCAGCTTATCCGGACAGCTTCGGGGCATTCAGTACTTC,CASSLSGQLRGIQYF
.,TRBJ2-2,many,TRBV27,TGTGCCAGCAGTTTATCCCTAACCGGGGAGCTGTTTTTT,CASSLSLTGELFF
TRBD2,TRBJ2-1,.,TRBV18,TGTGCCAGCTCACTACGGGCTAGCGGGGACCACAATGAGCAGTTCTTC,CASSLRASGDHNEQFF
.,TRBJ2-2,many,TRBV18,TGTGCCAGCTCACCGGGCCAGAACACCGGGGAGCTGTTTTTT,CASSPGQNTGELFF
.,TRBJ2-2,few,TRBV7-9,TGTGCCAGCAGCTTAGAGGGCGGAATTCTCAACACCGGGGAGCTGTTTTTT,CASSLEGGILNTGELFF
.,TRBJ2-1,.,TRBV10-3,TGTGCCATCAATGGTAAGGCCTACAATGAGCAGTTCTTC,CAINGKAYNEQFF
TRBD2,TRBJ2-5,few,TRBV29-1,TGCAGCGTTGATATAGCGGGAGTAATGGGGGAGACCCAGTACTTC,CSVDIAGVMGETQYF
TRBD1,TRBJ2-7,many,TRBV5-1,TGCGCCAGCAGCTTGTCCGGGACAGGGGGATACGAGCAGTACTTC,CASSLSGTGGYEQYF
.,TRBJ2-5,.,TRBV9,TGTGCCAGCAGCCTAGACGGGGTCCAAGAGACCCAGTACTTC,CASSLDGVQETQYF
.,TRBJ2-5,few,TRBV6-1,TGTGCCAGCAGTGGCCCCGGGATCCAGGGGCAAGAGACCCAGTACTTC,CASSGPGIQGQETQYF
.,TRBJ2-3,.,TRBV6-6,TGTGCCAGCAGTTACGTCGTTCGTGATACGCAGTATTTT,CASSYVVRDTQYF
.,TRBJ2-3,.,TRBV7-9,TGTGCCAGCAGCTTAGCGGAGTGGGGCTGGGGCACAGATACGCAGTATTTT,CASSLAEWGWGTDTQYF
TRBD1,TRBJ2-5,few,TRBV27,TGTGCCAGCACAAAAGGGACAGGGGTCGGAGAGACCCAGTACTTC,CASTKGTGVGETQYF
TRBD2,TRBJ2-5,.,TRBV11-2,TGTGCCAGCAGCAAAACTAGCGGGGGGGCCTGGGTCCAAGAGACCCAGTACTTC,CASSKTSGGAWVQETQYF
TRBD1,TRBJ2-7,many,TRBV27,TGTGCCAGCAGTCGGGACAGGGCAACCTACGAGCAGTACTTC,CASSRDRATYEQYF
.,TRBJ1-5,many,TRBV28,TGTGCCAGCAGTTCTACAGGGCCCCAGCATTTT,CASSSTGPQHF
TRBD2,TRBJ2-1,.,TRBV9,TGTGCCAGCAGCTCAGCGGGAGGAAGTCCGCTCTTC,CASSSAGGSPLF
TRBD1,TRBJ1-1,.,TRBV20-1,TGCAGTGCCAGGGACAGTTCATTGACTGAAGCTTTCTTT,CSARDSSLTEAFF
TRBD2,TRBJ2-1,few,TRBV7-3,TGTGCCAGCAGCTTAATGCTAGCGGGAGGTGTTGAGCAGTTCTTC,CASSLMLAGGVEQFF
TRBD2,TRBJ2-1,few,TRBV9,TGTGCCAGCAGCGTATCCAGACTAGCGGGAGGCAATGAGCAGTTCTTC,CASSVSRLAGGNEQFF
.,TRBJ2-7,.,TRBV20-1,TGCAGTGCCGTCCCTGTCGGGCAGATGTACGAGCCCGGGCAGTACTTC,CSAVPVGQMYEPGQYF
.,TRBJ2-7,few,TRBV4-3,TGCGCCAGCAGCCAAGATTATGTGCGGAGTACCTACGAGCAGTACTTC,CASSQDYVRSTYEQYF
.,TRBJ2-3,.,TRBV4-1,TGCGCCAGCAGCCAAGTGGCGGTGAGCACAGATACGCAGTATTTT,CASSQVAVSTDTQYF
.,TRBJ2-7,many,TRBV28,TGTGCCAGCAGTGCCGTGGGGCAGTACTTC,CASSAVGQYF
.,TRBJ2-7,.,TRBV2,TGTGCCAGCAGTGAATCTGTGAGGTCGGGGAGCGAGCAGTACTTC,CASSESVRSGSEQYF
TRBD1,TRBJ1-1,many,TRBV5-1,TGCGCCAGCAGCTTGGGGATTGTAAGGGGGCCGGGTGGAATTACTGAAGCTTTCTTT,CASSLGIVRGPGGITEAFF
.,TRBJ1-2,many,TRBV5-1,TGCGCCAGCAGCAAGTTTACGACAGGTCAAGACTATGGCTACACCTTC,CASSKFTTGQDYGYTF
TRBD2,TRBJ2-7,.,TRBV18,TGTGCCAGCTCAAGACCGGGACTAGCTTCCGAGCAGTACTTT,CASSRPGLASEQYF
.,TRBJ2-3,few,TRBV25-1,TGTGCCAGCAGTGCTCCCGGGGGAACTAGCACAGATACGCAGTATTTT,CASSAPGGTSTDTQYF
.,TRBJ2-7,few,TRBV30,TGTGCCTGGAGTTTTCCAGGGGTATACGAGCAGTACTTC,CAWSFPGVYEQYF